The next 21 T cell receptor beta chains were all read from a single sample in a study of CD8+ T cells in alopecia areata (dated by TCRdb to the late 2010s). The sample's time point label, decoded: about 25 weeks on oral tofacitinib. The treatment or condition label, read with the paper, signifies: oral pan-JAK inhibitor, 5-10 mg twice daily. The method was the immunoSEQ multiplex PCR assay. For TCR sequencing, RNA was extracted from every sample and reverse transcribed into cDNA to serve as template. The table comes from immuneACCESS by way of TCRdb, which keeps in-frame sequences with V and J called. Part of the clones is missing from these tables; in studies checked, under half for an unresolved V gene and the rest for unknown reasons. A total of tens of thousands of clones appear in this sample, around 65% of them only once. About 20% of the sample goes to the ten largest clones. Sequenced material: CD8+ T cells sorted from blood, taken at week 24, from a patient treated with tofacitinib. These receptor sequences come from a human donor with alopecia areata.

V is TRBV27 and J is TRBJ2-5; 9 positions agree with TRBD2. The V and J ends lost 8 bases and 5 bases, in that order; junction bases with no gene match: 9. Germline-derived CDR1 and CDR2 are MNHEY and SMNVEV (reference sequence). The CDR3 sequence is 14 residues long. CDR3: CASRGAGGQETQYF. Here the CDR3 DNA reads TGTGCCAGCCGGGGAGCGGGGGGTCAGGAGACCCAGTACTTC.

This clone was recorded a few times. The chain employs TRBV2 and TRBJ2-7; D unresolved. Trimming took 5 bases from V and 2 from J, leaving 13 bases between them. The CDR3 is 14 amino acids. Germline loops: CDR1 SNHLY, CDR2 FYNNEI. The CDR3 DNA is TGTGCCAGCAGTTTATCGGGCAGACCCTACGAGCAGTACTTC. It is translated as CASSLSGRPYEQYF. The complete variable domain, with remaining parts taken from reference TRBV2 and TRBJ2-7, reads EPEVTQTPSHQVTQMGQEVILRCVPISNHLYFYWYRQILGQKVEFLVSFYNNEISEKSEIFDDQFSVERPDGSNFTLKIRSTKLEDSAMYFCASSLSGRPYEQYFGPGTRLTVT.

This clone was recorded a few times. The chain uses TRBV7-8 and TRBJ1-5; weak D call: TRBD1 (5 bases). The CDR3 runs to 15 residues. Trimming cost V 5 bases and J 1 base, with 12 bases left between them. Germline CDR1 is SGHVS and CDR2 is FQNEAQ. In DNA, the CDR3 is TGTGCCAGCAGCGGGGAGGGGTGGAGCAATCAGCCCCAGCATTTT. Translation: CASSGEGWSNQPQHF.

The chain has TRBV5-1 and TRBJ2-7; 8 bases align to TRBD2. With V trimmed by 2 bases and J by 5 bases, 3 bases remained unmatched. From germline, CDR1 is SGHRS and CDR2 YFSETQ. This CDR3 region has 13 residues. CDR3 in amino acids: CASSFLSGNEQYF. CDR3 sequence (DNA): TGCGCCAGCAGCTTCCTTAGCGGGAACGAGCAGTACTTC.

This clone was observed a handful of times. The rearrangement links TRBV6-5 to TRBJ2-1, with 7 bases identical to TRBD2. With V trimmed by 0 bases and J by 6 bases, 2 bases remained unmatched. CDR1 is MNHEY, CDR2 SVGAGI, per germline. The CDR3 has 14 residues. The DNA for the CDR3 is TGTGCCAGCAGTTACTCGACTAGCACCAATGAGCAGTTCTTC. Its translation is CASSYSTSTNEQFF.

This chain links TRBV5-1 with TRBJ2-1; TRBD2 matches at 13 bases. CDR1 is SGHRS, CDR2 YFSETQ, per germline. Unmatched junction bases numbered 12, after V lost 4 bases and J lost 5 bases. CDR3 size: 18 residues. CDR3 residues: CASSPGTAGLAGHNEQFF. CDR3 coding DNA: TGCGCCAGCAGCCCTGGGACAGCGGGACTAGCGGGACACAATGAGCAGTTCTTC.

CDR3 residues: CASSLPDGLAKNIQYF. CDR3 DNA sequence: TGTGCCAGCAGCTTACCGGACGGACTAGCCAAAAACATTCAGTACTTC. The chain combines TRBV7-9 with TRBJ2-4; D is possibly TRBD2 (5 bases). V gave up 2 bases and J gave up 0 bases, with 11 bases separating them. Germline V gene data show CDR1 as SEHNR and CDR2 as FQNEAQ (reference sequence). This CDR3 region has 16 residues. The variable domain in full, with the rest retrieved from reference TRBV7-9 and TRBJ2-4, is DTGVSQNPRHKITKRGQNVTFRCDPISEHNRLYWYRQTLGQGPEFLTYFQNEAQLEKSRLLSDRFSAERPKGSFSTLEIQRTEQGDSAMYLCASSLPDGLAKNIQYFGAGTRLSVL.

The V gene is TRBV25-1, the J gene TRBJ1-2; D gene ambiguous. Germline CDR1 and CDR2: MGHDK and SYGVNS. V gave up 6 bases and J gave up 5 bases, with 7 bases separating them. This CDR3 is 11 amino acids long. The CDR3 spells CASRGSYGYTF. The CDR3 region has the DNA TGTGCCAGCAGGGGAAGTTATGGCTACACCTTC.

This clone was detected a few times. The chain joins TRBV28 to TRBJ1-1; D possibly corresponds to TRBD1 (6 bases). Germline-derived CDR1 and CDR2 are MDHEN and SYDVKM. V shed 3 bases and J shed 2 bases, with 7 bases lying between them. This CDR3 spans 13 amino acids. The chain's CDR3 is CASSFRGNTEAFF. The CDR3 DNA is TGTGCCAGCAGTTTCAGGGGTAACACTGAAGCTTTCTTT.

This chain joins TRBV29-1 and TRBJ1-2, with TRBD1 matching over 10 bases. Germline loops: CDR1 SQVTM, CDR2 ANQGSEA. Germline trimming cut 1 base from V and 2 bases from J; bases unmatched to any gene: 16. This CDR3 region has 19 residues. The CDR3 DNA reads TGCAGCGTTGAAGTTTGGGATACCGGGACAGGGGTATCAAACTATGGCTACACCTTC. This codes for CSVEVWDTGTGVSNYGYTF.

V and J are TRBV6-5 and TRBJ2-3; maybe TRBD1 (5 bases). The CDR3 consists of 15 residues. Germline CDR1 is MNHEY and CDR2 is SVGAGI. Trimming took off 4 bases at V and 2 bases at J, with 13 bases between the two ends. The CDR3 bases are TGTGCCAGCAGTTTATCGGACACCATCACAGATACGCAGTATTTT. It encodes CASSLSDTITDTQYF.

The gene calls are TRBV7-2 and TRBJ2-1; the D is unclear. Germline V gene data show CDR1 as SGHTA and CDR2 as FQGNSA. The CDR3 runs 13 residues. V gave up 1 base and J gave up 6 bases, with 7 bases separating them. The CDR3 loop reads CASSLVFGNEQFF. The CDR3 DNA reads as TGTGCCAGCAGCTTAGTATTCGGCAATGAGCAGTTCTTC.

DNA for the CDR3: TGTGCCAGCAGATCACCGGGACTGCACCAGGCGGAGCAGTACTTC. Its protein is CASRSPGLHQAEQYF. V is TRBV28 and J is TRBJ2-7; a possible D gene is TRBD2 (6 bases). V dropped 6 bases and J dropped 7 bases, with 22 bases sitting between them. The CDR3 consists of 15 residues. CDR1 is MDHEN and CDR2 is SYDVKM in the germline V gene. The variable domain in full, completed from reference TRBV28 and TRBJ2-7, reads DVKVTQSSRYLVKRTGEKVFLECVQDMDHENMFWYRQDPGLGLRLIYFSYDVKMKEKGDIPEGYSVSREKKERFSLILESASTNQTSMYLCASRSPGLHQAEQYFGPGTRLTVT.

The V gene is TRBV10-3, the J gene TRBJ2-3; the D gene is possibly TRBD1 (5 bases). Trimming removed 7 bases at V and 5 bases at J, with 13 bases between. Germline lookup yields CDR1 ENHRY and CDR2 SYGVKD. There are 13 residues in the CDR3. In DNA, the CDR3 is TGTGCCATCATGACGACAGCCAAAGATACGCAGTATTTT. Translated, it gives CAIMTTAKDTQYF.

The gene calls are TRBV5-1 and TRBJ2-7; weak D call: TRBD1 (6 bases). The CDR3 sequence is 14 residues long. CDR1 is SGHRS, CDR2 YFSETQ, per germline. V was pared by 3 bases and J by 3 bases, with 13 bases between. The CDR3 here is CASSSRQDGYEQYF. CDR3 nucleotides: TGCGCCAGCAGCTCTCGACAGGATGGCTACGAGCAGTACTTC. The full variable domain, rest sourced from reference TRBV5-1 and TRBJ2-7, is KAGVTQTPRYLIKTRGQQVTLSCSPISGHRSVSWYQQTPGQGLQFLFEYFSETQRNKGNFPGRFSGRQFSNSRSEMNVSTLELGDSALYLCASSSRQDGYEQYFGPGTRLTVT.

This clone was detected a few times. This sequence joins TRBV4-1 and TRBJ2-1, with TRBD2 matching over 12 bases. The CDR3 length is 17 residues. Germline lookup yields CDR1 MGHRA and CDR2 YSYEKL. Losses at the gene ends were 0 bases for V and 4 bases for J; bases not matched to a gene: 4. The CDR3 DNA follows: TGCGCCAGCAGCCAAGAAGGACTAGCGGGGAATTACAATGAGCAGTTCTTC. Its protein is CASSQEGLAGNYNEQFF.

This sequence joins TRBV5-6 and TRBJ2-3, with TRBD1 matching 8 bases. V lost 2 bases to trimming and J lost 3 bases; unmatched junction nucleotides: 5. Germline-derived CDR1 and CDR2 are SGHDT and YYEEEE. This CDR3 region has 15 residues. The CDR3 protein is CASSFVTGATDTQYF. CDR3 DNA: TGTGCCAGCAGCTTCGTGACAGGGGCAACAGATACGCAGTATTTT.

This rearrangement joins TRBV7-2 to TRBJ2-7; 11 nucleotides agree with TRBD2. J gave up 2 bases and V 4 bases, and 7 bases lay outside the gene matches. Per the germline V gene, CDR1 is SGHTA and CDR2 is FQGNSA. There are 16 residues in the CDR3. The CDR3 loop is CASSSGTSGNPYEQYF. The DNA for the CDR3 is TGTGCCAGCAGCTCCGGGACTAGCGGTAACCCCTACGAGCAGTACTTC. Based on the CDR3 plus reference TRBV7-2 and TRBJ2-7, the full variable domain is GAGVSQSPSNKVTEKGKDVELRCDPISGHTALYWYRQSLGQGLEFLIYFQGNSAPDKSGLPSDRFSAERTGGSVSTLTIQRTQQEDSAVYLCASSSGTSGNPYEQYFGPGTRLTVT.

The V and J genes are TRBV21-1 and TRBJ1-3; whether TRBD1, the table's D call, matches the DNA was not checked. TRBV21-1 is a pseudogene locus. There are 16 residues in the CDR3. The CDR3 loop reads CASSMGQVLFGNTIYF. The CDR3 coding sequence is TGTGCCAGCAGCATGGGACAGGTTCTTTTCGGAAACACCATATATTTT.

This chain links TRBV5-1 with TRBJ2-5, with D maybe TRBD1 (5 bases). CDR1 is SGHRS and CDR2 is YFSETQ in the germline V gene. The CDR3 loop spans 15 amino acids. V lost 5 bases to trimming and J lost 0 bases, with 14 bases between them. The CDR3 here is CASSSALQDQETQYF. For the CDR3, the DNA is TGCGCCAGCAGTTCGGCGTTACAGGACCAAGAGACCCAGTACTTC. Supplemented by reference TRBV5-1 and TRBJ2-5, the full variable domain reads KAGVTQTPRYLIKTRGQQVTLSCSPISGHRSVSWYQQTPGQGLQFLFEYFSETQRNKGNFPGRFSGRQFSNSRSEMNVSTLELGDSALYLCASSSALQDQETQYFGPGTRLLVL.

V and J are TRBV27 and TRBJ2-7, with TRBD1 as a possible D gene (6 bases). V was pared by 3 bases and J by 0 bases, with 12 bases between. Germline CDR1 MNHEY, CDR2 SMNVEV (reference sequence). The CDR3 has 15 amino acids. The CDR3 loop reads CASSLIGGGSYEQYF. The CDR3 bases are TGTGCCAGCAGTTTGATAGGGGGTGGCTCCTACGAGCAGTACTTC.